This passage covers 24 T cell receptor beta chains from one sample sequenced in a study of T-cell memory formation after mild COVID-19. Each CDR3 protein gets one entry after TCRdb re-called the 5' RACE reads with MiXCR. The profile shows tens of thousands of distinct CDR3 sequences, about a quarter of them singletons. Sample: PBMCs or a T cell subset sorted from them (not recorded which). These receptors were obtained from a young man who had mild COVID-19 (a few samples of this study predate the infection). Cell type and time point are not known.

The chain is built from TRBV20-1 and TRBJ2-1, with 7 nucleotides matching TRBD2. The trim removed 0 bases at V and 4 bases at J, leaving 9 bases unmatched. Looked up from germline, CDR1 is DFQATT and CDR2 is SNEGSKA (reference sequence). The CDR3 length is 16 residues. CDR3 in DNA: TGCAGTGCTAGAGATTGGGCGGGGGTCGGGTACAATGAGCAGTTCTTC. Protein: CSARDWAGVGYNEQFF.

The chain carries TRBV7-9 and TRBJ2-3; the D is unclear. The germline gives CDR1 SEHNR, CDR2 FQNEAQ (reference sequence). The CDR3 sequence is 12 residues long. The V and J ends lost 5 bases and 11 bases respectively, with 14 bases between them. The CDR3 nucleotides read TGTGCCAGCAGCCCGATAACAGCGATGCAGTATTTT. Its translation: CASSPITAMQYF.

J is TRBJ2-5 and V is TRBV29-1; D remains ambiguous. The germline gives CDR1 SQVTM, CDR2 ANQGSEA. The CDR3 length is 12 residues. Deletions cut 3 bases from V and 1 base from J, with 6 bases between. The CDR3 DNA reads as TGCAGCGTTGACACATCCCAAGAGACCCAGTACTTC. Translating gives CSVDTSQETQYF.

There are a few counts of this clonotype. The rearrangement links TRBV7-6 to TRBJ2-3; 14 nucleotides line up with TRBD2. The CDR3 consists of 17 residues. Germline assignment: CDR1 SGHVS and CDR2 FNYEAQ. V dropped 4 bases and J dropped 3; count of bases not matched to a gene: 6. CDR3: CASSSWTSGGITDTQYF. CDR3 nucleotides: TGTGCCAGCAGCTCGTGGACTAGCGGGGGGATAACAGATACGCAGTATTTT.

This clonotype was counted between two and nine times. CDR3 nucleotide sequence: TGCAGCGCTGTGGGCAATGAGCAGTTCTTC. Protein: CSAVGNEQFF. The chain is built from TRBV29-1 and TRBJ2-1; the D is unclear. The CDR3 is 10 residues long. Germline V gene data show CDR1 as SQVTM and CDR2 as ANQGSEA. Trimming took 7 bases from V and 6 from J, leaving 7 bases between them.

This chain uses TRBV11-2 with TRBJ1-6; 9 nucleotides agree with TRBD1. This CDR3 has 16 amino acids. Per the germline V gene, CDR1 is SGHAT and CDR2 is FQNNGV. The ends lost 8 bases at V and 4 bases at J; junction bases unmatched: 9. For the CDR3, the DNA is TGTGCCAGCCATAGCGCGGGACAGGGTTATAATTCACCCCTCCACTTT. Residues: CASHSAGQGYNSPLHF.

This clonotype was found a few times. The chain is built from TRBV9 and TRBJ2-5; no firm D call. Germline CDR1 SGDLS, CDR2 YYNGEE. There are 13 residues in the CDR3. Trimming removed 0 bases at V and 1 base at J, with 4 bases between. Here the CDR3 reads CASSVASQETQYF. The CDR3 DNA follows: TGTGCCAGCAGCGTAGCGTCCCAAGAGACCCAGTACTTC. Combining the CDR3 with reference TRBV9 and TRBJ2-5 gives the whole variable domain DSGVTQTPKHLITATGQRVTLRCSPRSGDLSVYWYQQSLDQGLQFLIQYYNGEERAKGNILERFSAQQFPDLHSELNLSSLELGDSALYFCASSVASQETQYFGPGTRLLVL.

CDR3 loop: CASKRGGADTQYF. Written as DNA, the CDR3 is TGCGCCAGCAAGAGGGGGGGCGCAGATACGCAGTATTTT. The chain joins TRBV5-1 to TRBJ2-3; possible D gene TRBD2, 7 bases. Trimming removed 6 bases at V and 4 bases at J, with 12 bases between. CDR3 length equals 13 residues. The germline V gene has CDR1 SGHRS and CDR2 YFSETQ.

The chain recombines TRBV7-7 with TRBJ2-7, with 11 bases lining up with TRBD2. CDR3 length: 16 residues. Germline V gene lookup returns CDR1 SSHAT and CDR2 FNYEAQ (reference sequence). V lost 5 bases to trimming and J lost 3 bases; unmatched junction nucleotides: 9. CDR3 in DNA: TGTGCCAGCAGCCCGCTTCCCGGGACTAGCGGCTACGAGCAGTACTTC. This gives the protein CASSPLPGTSGYEQYF.

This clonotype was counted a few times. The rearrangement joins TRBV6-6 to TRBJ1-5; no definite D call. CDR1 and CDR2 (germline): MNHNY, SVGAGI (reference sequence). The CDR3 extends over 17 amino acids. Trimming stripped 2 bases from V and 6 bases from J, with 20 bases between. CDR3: CASSYPSGEGEGQPQHF. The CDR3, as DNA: TGTGCCAGCAGTTACCCGTCGGGAGAGGGCGAGGGTCAGCCCCAGCATTTT.

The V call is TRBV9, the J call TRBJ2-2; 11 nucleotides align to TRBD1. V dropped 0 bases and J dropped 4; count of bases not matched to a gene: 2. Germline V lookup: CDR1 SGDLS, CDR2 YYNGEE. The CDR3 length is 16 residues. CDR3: CASSVVGTGGTGELFF. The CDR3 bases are TGTGCCAGCAGCGTAGTAGGGACAGGGGGCACCGGGGAGCTGTTTTTT.

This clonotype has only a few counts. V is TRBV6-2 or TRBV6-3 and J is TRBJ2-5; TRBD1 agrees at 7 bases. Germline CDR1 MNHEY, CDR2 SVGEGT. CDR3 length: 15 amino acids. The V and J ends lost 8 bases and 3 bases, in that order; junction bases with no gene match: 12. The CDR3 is CASGSWTGKEETQYF. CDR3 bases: TGTGCCAGCGGTTCGTGGACAGGTAAAGAAGAGACCCAGTACTTC.

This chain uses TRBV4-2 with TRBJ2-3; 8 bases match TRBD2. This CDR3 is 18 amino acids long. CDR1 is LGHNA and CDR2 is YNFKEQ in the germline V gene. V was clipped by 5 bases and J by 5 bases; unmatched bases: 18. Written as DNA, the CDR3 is TGTGCCAGCAGCGACGAGGGTACGGGGGGGCCCTACGGAGATACGCAGTATTTT. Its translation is CASSDEGTGGPYGDTQYF.

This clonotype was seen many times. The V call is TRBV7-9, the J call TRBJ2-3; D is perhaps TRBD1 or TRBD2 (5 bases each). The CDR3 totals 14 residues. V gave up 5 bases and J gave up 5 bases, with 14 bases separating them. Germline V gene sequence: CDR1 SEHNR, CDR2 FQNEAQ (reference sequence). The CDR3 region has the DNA TGTGCCAGCAGCCCAACAGTGGGGGAAGATACGCAGTATTTT. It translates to CASSPTVGEDTQYF.

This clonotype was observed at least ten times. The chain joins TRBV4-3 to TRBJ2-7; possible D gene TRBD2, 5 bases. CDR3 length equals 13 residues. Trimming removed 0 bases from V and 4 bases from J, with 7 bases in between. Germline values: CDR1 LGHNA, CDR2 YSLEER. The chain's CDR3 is CASSQDRGYEQYV. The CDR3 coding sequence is TGCGCCAGCAGCCAAGATCGAGGGTACGAGCAGTACGTC.

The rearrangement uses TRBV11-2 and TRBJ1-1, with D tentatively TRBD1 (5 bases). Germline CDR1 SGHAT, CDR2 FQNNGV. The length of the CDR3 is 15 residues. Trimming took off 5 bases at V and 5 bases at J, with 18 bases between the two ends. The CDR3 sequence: CASSPSGGVGTEAFF. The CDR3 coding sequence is TGTGCCAGCAGCCCCTCCGGGGGGGTGGGTACTGAAGCTTTCTTT.

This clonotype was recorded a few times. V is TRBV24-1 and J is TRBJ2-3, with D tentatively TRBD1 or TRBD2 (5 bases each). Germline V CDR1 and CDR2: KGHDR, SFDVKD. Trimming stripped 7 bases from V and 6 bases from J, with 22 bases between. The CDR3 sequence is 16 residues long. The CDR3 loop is CATSAEGPSAVDTQYF. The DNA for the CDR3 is TGTGCCACCAGCGCCGAGGGGCCTTCAGCAGTGGATACGCAGTATTTT.

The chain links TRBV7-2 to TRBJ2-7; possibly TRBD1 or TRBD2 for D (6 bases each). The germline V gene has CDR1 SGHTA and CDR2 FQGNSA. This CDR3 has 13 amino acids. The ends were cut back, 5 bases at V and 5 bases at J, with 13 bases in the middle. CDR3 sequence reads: CASSPGAFDEQYF. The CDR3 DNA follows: TGTGCCAGCAGCCCGGGGGCTTTCGACGAGCAGTACTTC.

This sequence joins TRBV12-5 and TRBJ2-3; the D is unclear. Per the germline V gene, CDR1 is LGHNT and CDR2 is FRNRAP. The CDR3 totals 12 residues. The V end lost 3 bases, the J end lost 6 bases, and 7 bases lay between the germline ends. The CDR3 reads CASGFSWDTQYF. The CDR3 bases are TGTGCTAGTGGTTTTTCGTGGGATACGCAGTATTTT.

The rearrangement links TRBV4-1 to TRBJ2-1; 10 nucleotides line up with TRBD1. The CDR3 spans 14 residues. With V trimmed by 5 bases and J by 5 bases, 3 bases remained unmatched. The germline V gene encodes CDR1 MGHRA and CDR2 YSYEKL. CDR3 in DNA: TGCGCCAGCAGCGAGGGACAGGGGCACAATGAGCAGTTCTTC. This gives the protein CASSEGQGHNEQFF.

The chain's CDR3 is CASSPRTGIDTQYF. The CDR3 DNA reads as TGTGCCAGCTCACCCCGGACAGGGATCGATACGCAGTATTTT. The chain joins TRBV18 to TRBJ2-3; 8 nucleotides agree with TRBD1. The V and J ends lost 3 bases and 6 bases, in that order; junction bases with no gene match: 5. CDR3 size: 14 residues. Germline V gene sequence: CDR1 KGHSH, CDR2 LQKENI.

DNA of the CDR3: TGTGCCAGCAGCCAATTCCCGGGACAGGGCTACGAGCAGTACTTC. Its translation: CASSQFPGQGYEQYF. The chain combines TRBV3-1 with TRBJ2-7; 9 bases line up with TRBD1. Germline V lookup: CDR1 LGHDT, CDR2 YNNKEL (reference sequence). V lost 2 bases to trimming and J lost 3 bases; unmatched junction nucleotides: 5. This CDR3 is 15 amino acids long.

The CDR3 loop is CASRHRDRGLSTEAFF. CDR3 nucleotide sequence: TGCGCCAGCAGACATCGGGACAGGGGGCTGAGCACTGAAGCTTTCTTT. The rearrangement uses TRBV5-1 and TRBJ1-1, with 12 bases lining up with TRBD1. With V trimmed by 5 bases and J by 4 bases, 9 bases remained unmatched. CDR3 length: 16 residues. Germline assignment: CDR1 SGHRS and CDR2 YFSETQ.

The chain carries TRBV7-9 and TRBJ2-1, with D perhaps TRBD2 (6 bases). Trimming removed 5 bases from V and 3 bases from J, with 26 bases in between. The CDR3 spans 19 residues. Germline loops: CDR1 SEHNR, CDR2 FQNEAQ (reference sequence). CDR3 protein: CASSTVRPARGRLYNEQFF. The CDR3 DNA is TGTGCCAGCAGCACGGTGCGGCCGGCCCGGGGGAGGCTCTACAATGAGCAGTTCTTC.